The sequence of this TCR beta chain was determined in a study of OX40 agonist ivuxolimab in advanced cancers. General observations from the study: At 0.1 to 3.0 mg/kg, clonal expansion of CD4+ and CD8+ blood T cells had occurred by week 6. Some nonresponders also had low normalized T-cell clonal expansion.

J lost 1 base, V lost 4 bases, and 9 bases had no gene match. CDR3 size: 17 residues. Germline lookup yields CDR1 SGHTA and CDR2 FQGTGA. With respect to this clone: What it binds is not known.

TCRdb keeps only in-frame clones here, not all; method: immunoSEQ multiplex PCR. This table holds some 55,000 clones, 60% to 80% found once. Sequenced here: CD4+ or CD8+ T cells sorted from blood, sampled in a trial of the OX40 agonist ivuxolimab. The TCR sequence derives from an adult with an advanced solid tumor such as melanoma, head and neck, liver or kidney cancer. This chain joins TRBV7-3 and TRBJ1-1, with TRBD1 matching over 10 bases. The CDR3 DNA follows: TGTGCCAGCAGCTCAAACCCGACAGGGGGCCGGAACACTGAAGCTTTCTTT. This sequence encodes CASSSNPTGGRNTEAFF. The variable domain in full, with the rest retrieved from reference TRBV7-3 and TRBJ1-1, is GAGVSQTPSNKVTEKGKYVELRCDPISGHTALYWYRQSLGQGPEFLIYFQGTGAADDSGLPNDRFFAVRPEGSVSTLKIQRTERGDSAVYLCASSSNPTGGRNTEAFFGQGTRLTVV.